The 24 T cell receptor beta chains presented below share a single source sample, sequenced in a study of T cell responses to AZD1222 COVID-19 vaccine. Only in-frame clones appear in the TCRdb table, and some are missing; sequencing was by immunoSEQ multiplex PCR. The sample contains some 150,000 clones, more than 70% of which appear only once. Sequenced material: peripheral blood, taken 28 days after the second AZD1222 dose. The source is an adult who received the AZD1222 COVID-19 vaccine.

The chain carries TRBV28 and TRBJ1-4, with D possibly matching TRBD1 (6 bases). This CDR3 region has 15 residues. Germline V gene sequence: CDR1 MDHEN, CDR2 SYDVKM. V was cut by 6 bases and J by 8 bases, with 19 bases left in between. CDR3 nucleotide sequence: TGTGCCAGCAGCTCGCAAGGGGGAAGTGGAGAAAAACTGTTTTTT. The encoded protein is CASSSQGGSGEKLFF.

This clone was observed a few times. The chain links TRBV2 to TRBJ1-5; 9 nucleotides line up with TRBD1. J lost 1 base, V lost 3 bases, and 4 bases had no gene match. Germline assignment: CDR1 SNHLY and CDR2 FYNNEI. CDR3 length: 16 residues. The CDR3 DNA sequence: TGTGCCAGCAGTGAGGGGGGACAGGGAAGCAATCAGCCCCAGCATTTT. Translated, it gives CASSEGGQGSNQPQHF.

The V gene is TRBV28, the J gene TRBJ1-1; 10 bases are shared with TRBD1. Germline V lookup: CDR1 MDHEN, CDR2 SYDVKM. J lost 7 bases, V lost 5 bases, and 10 bases had no gene match. The CDR3 sequence is 15 residues long. CDR3 residues: CASSGGGQGLDEAFF. CDR3 bases: TGTGCCAGCAGTGGGGGGGGACAGGGGTTGGATGAAGCTTTCTTT. The full variable domain, with the rest looked up from reference TRBV28 and TRBJ1-1, is DVKVTQSSRYLVKRTGEKVFLECVQDMDHENMFWYRQDPGLGLRLIYFSYDVKMKEKGDIPEGYSVSREKKERFSLILESASTNQTSMYLCASSGGGQGLDEAFFGQGTRLTVV.

V and J are TRBV10-2 and TRBJ1-2; D is undetermined. Deletions cut 7 bases from V and 4 bases from J, with 7 bases between. Germline V lookup: CDR1 WSHSY, CDR2 SAAADI. The CDR3 runs 11 residues. CDR3 amino acids: CASTEGYGYTF. The CDR3 DNA sequence: TGCGCCAGCACGGAGGGCTATGGCTACACCTTC.

This clone turned up a few times. The chain employs TRBV18 and TRBJ2-7, with TRBD1 as a possible D gene (5 bases). Trimming took 4 bases from V and 2 from J, leaving 12 bases between them. Germline V CDR1 and CDR2: KGHSH, LQKENI. This CDR3 has 14 residues. The chain's CDR3 is CASSLGAQTYEQYF. For the CDR3, the DNA is TGTGCCAGCTCACTTGGGGCCCAGACCTACGAGCAGTACTTC.

The chain is built from TRBV6-5 and TRBJ2-7; the match to TRBD2 covers 8 bases. CDR1 MNHEY and CDR2 SVGAGI come from the germline V gene. V shed 0 bases, J shed 2 bases, and the junction held 3 bases outside the gene matches. This CDR3 is 15 amino acids long. CDR3 nucleotides: TGTGCCAGCAGTTACTCGAACGGGGGGGCCTACGAGCAGTACTTC. Translated, it gives CASSYSNGGAYEQYF.

This sequence joins TRBV5-4 and TRBJ2-1; no clear D gene. The CDR3 runs 14 residues. V was shortened by 0 bases and J by 4 bases, with 8 bases between the two germline ends. Germline V CDR1 and CDR2: SGHNT, YYREEE (reference sequence). This chain's CDR3 is CASSLVGPYNEQFF. In nucleotides, the CDR3 is TGTGCCAGCAGCTTGGTCGGACCGTACAATGAGCAGTTCTTC.

This clone was counted once. V is TRBV6-5 and J is TRBJ1-2, with D tentatively TRBD1 (6 bases). The germline V gene encodes CDR1 MNHEY and CDR2 SVGAGI. The CDR3 spans 13 residues. V dropped 7 bases and J dropped 6 bases, with 15 bases sitting between them. CDR3 loop: CASTPKRTDGYTF. The CDR3 bases are TGTGCCAGCACCCCGAAGAGGACAGATGGCTACACCTTC.

The J gene is TRBJ1-5, the V gene TRBV6-1; D is undetermined. Germline V gene lookup returns CDR1 MNHNS and CDR2 SASEGT. V was pared by 0 bases and J by 6 bases, with 18 bases between. This CDR3 is built from 17 residues. The CDR3 here is CASSEAVGFRVAQPQHF. Written as DNA, the CDR3 is TGTGCCAGCAGTGAAGCGGTAGGGTTCCGGGTAGCTCAGCCCCAGCATTTT.

V and J are TRBV5-4 and TRBJ2-5; no definite D call. CDR1 SGHNT and CDR2 YYREEE come from the germline V gene (reference sequence). The CDR3 spans 12 residues. With 2 bases removed from V and 2 bases from J, the gap between germline ends came to 4 bases. CDR3 in DNA: TGTGCCAGCAGCTTTCCTCAAGAGACCCAGTACTTC. This gives the protein CASSFPQETQYF.

The J gene is TRBJ2-7, the V gene TRBV5-6, with 7 positions matching TRBD1. This CDR3 is built from 12 residues. The junction had 5 bases not matched to a gene; V was cut back by 4 bases and J by 7 bases. The germline V gene has CDR1 SGHDT and CDR2 YYEEEE. This CDR3 reads CASSHRGLEQYF. As DNA, the CDR3 is TGTGCCAGCAGCCACAGGGGCCTGGAGCAGTACTTC.

The chain employs TRBV6-4 and TRBJ2-2; D may be TRBD2 (5 bases). Per the germline V gene, CDR1 is MRHNA and CDR2 is SNTAGT. The CDR3 runs to 15 residues. Trimming removed 2 bases from V and 5 bases from J, with 12 bases in between. The CDR3 loop is CASSDASISTGELFF. CDR3 nucleotides: TGTGCCAGCAGTGACGCTAGCATATCGACCGGGGAGCTGTTTTTT.

The rearrangement uses TRBV28 and TRBJ1-2, with D unclear. Between the trimmed V and J ends, which lost 5 bases and 3 bases, there was a span of 13 bases. Germline CDR1 MDHEN, CDR2 SYDVKM. The CDR3 covers 14 residues. The CDR3 protein is CASSHWTEYYGYTF. For the CDR3, the DNA is TGTGCCAGCAGTCACTGGACGGAATACTATGGCTACACCTTC.

The J gene is TRBJ2-1, the V gene TRBV4-2, with D maybe TRBD2 (6 bases). The CDR3 has 13 residues. Germline lookup yields CDR1 LGHNA and CDR2 YNFKEQ. The V end was cut by 6 bases, the J end by 4 bases, with 10 bases between. CDR3 DNA: TGTGCCAGCAGGGACGGGGGTTACAATGAGCAGTTCTTC. Protein product: CASRDGGYNEQFF.

This chain's CDR3 is CAWSDAGGTEAFF. CDR3 bases: TGTGCCTGGAGTGATGCAGGGGGCACTGAAGCTTTCTTT. The chain employs TRBV30 and TRBJ1-1; 7 bases are a match to TRBD1. V shed 1 base, J shed 4 bases, and the junction held 3 bases outside the gene matches. The CDR3 totals 13 residues. Per the germline V gene, CDR1 is GTSNPN and CDR2 is SVGIG (reference sequence).

The count of this clone is one. V is TRBV6-5 and J is TRBJ2-3; D remains ambiguous. The V end lost 5 bases, the J end lost 8 bases, and 5 bases lay between the germline ends. The CDR3 has 10 amino acids. CDR1 is MNHEY and CDR2 is SVGAGI in the germline V gene. CDR3 DNA: TGTGCCAGCAGTATCGGTACGCAGTATTTT. Its translation: CASSIGTQYF.

The chain recombines TRBV4-1 with TRBJ2-7; D is possibly TRBD1 (5 bases). Germline loops: CDR1 MGHRA, CDR2 YSYEKL. This CDR3 has 17 residues. The V end lost 4 bases, the J end lost 0 bases, and 19 bases lay between the germline ends. CDR3 sequence (DNA): TGCGCCAGCAGCCCTCTAGGGGCAGGGCTCGTCTCCTACGAGCAGTACTTC. Protein product: CASSPLGAGLVSYEQYF.

This clone was seen once. The V gene is TRBV6-5, the J gene TRBJ1-2, with D unresolved. Per the germline V gene, CDR1 is MNHEY and CDR2 is SVGAGI. Trimming removed 2 bases at V and 0 bases at J, with 4 bases between. CDR3 size: 13 residues. The CDR3: CASSYRANYGYTF. CDR3 DNA sequence: TGTGCCAGCAGTTACCGAGCTAACTATGGCTACACCTTC.

The chain links TRBV28 to TRBJ2-3; a possible D gene is TRBD2 (7 bases). This CDR3 has 14 amino acids. Germline V gene sequence: CDR1 MDHEN, CDR2 SYDVKM. V gave up 5 bases and J gave up 4 bases, with 13 bases separating them. CDR3 bases: TGTGCCAGCAGTAGGGGGGGCGTCCCAGATACGCAGTATTTT. It specifies CASSRGGVPDTQYF.

The chain has TRBV5-1 and TRBJ1-2; no clear D gene. Trimming stripped 0 bases from V and 3 bases from J, with 6 bases between. Per the germline V gene, CDR1 is SGHRS and CDR2 is YFSETQ. This CDR3 is built from 13 residues. The CDR3 DNA reads TGCGCCAGCAGCTTGGGCCGGGACTATGGCTACACCTTC. It yields the protein CASSLGRDYGYTF.

V gene TRBV7-6 combines with J gene TRBJ2-5, with D perhaps TRBD2 (7 bases). This CDR3 contains 15 residues. V was cut by 3 bases and J by 4 bases, with 15 bases left in between. In germline, CDR1 is SGHVS, CDR2 FNYEAQ. The CDR3 DNA sequence: TGTGCCAGCAGCTTTGGTGGGGGGGCCACAGAGACCCAGTACTTC. This encodes CASSFGGGATETQYF.

The chain carries TRBV11-2 and TRBJ1-6; D gene ambiguous. This CDR3 comprises 18 residues. Germline V gives CDR1 SGHAT, CDR2 FQNNGV. Trimming removed 1 base at V and 7 bases at J, with 20 bases between. CDR3 in DNA: TGTGCCAGCAGCTTAGTCACCTTCTTCCGACGGCACAATTCACCCCTCCACTTT. Translating it yields CASSLVTFFRRHNSPLHF.

The chain carries TRBV6-6 and TRBJ2-7; perhaps TRBD2 as D (6 bases). The V gene lost 4 bases and the J gene lost 3 bases, with 13 bases spanning the gap. This CDR3 is built from 14 residues. The germline gives CDR1 MNHNY, CDR2 SVGAGI (reference sequence). The CDR3 reads CASSFRDSRYEQYF. DNA of the CDR3: TGTGCCAGCAGTTTCCGGGACTCCCGCTACGAGCAGTACTTC.

The DNA for the CDR3 is TGTGCCAGCAGCTTAGAATTTAATAGCGGGGCCTACAATGAGCAGTTCTTC. Its protein is CASSLEFNSGAYNEQFF. The chain uses TRBV11-2 and TRBJ2-1, with 8 bases lining up with TRBD2. The length of the CDR3 is 17 residues. Germline assignment: CDR1 SGHAT and CDR2 FQNNGV. Losses at the gene ends were 0 bases for V and 2 bases for J; bases not matched to a gene: 6.